This T cell receptor (beta chain) comes out of a study of cytotoxic CD8 clonotypes in ibrutinib-treated CLL. Study information: Roughly 24 partial and 2 complete responses; at median roughly 68 months, roughly 14 remitted, about twelve progressed. Study-wide findings and caveats: Public clonotypes showed up rarely, and on treatment they shrank or held steady.

V lost 3 bases to trimming and J lost 2 bases, with 14 bases between them. The CDR3 consists of 15 residues. The germline V gene has CDR1 KGHSH and CDR2 LQKENI. Sequenced by immunoSEQ multiplex PCR; TCRdb stores in-frame clones only, minus some. The sample consists of around 15,000 clones, roughly 65% of them appearing once. Regarding this clone: Its antigen is unknown.

The rearrangement links TRBV18 to TRBJ2-7; perhaps TRBD1 as D (6 bases). This TCR was sampled from a human donor with chronic lymphocytic leukemia. The sequences come from PBMCs, collected before ibrutinib treatment. Here the CDR3 DNA reads TGTGCCAGCTCACCGAAGGGGGTCACACCCTACGAGCAGTACTTC. This encodes CASSPKGVTPYEQYF.